A single sample gave rise to the 20 T cell receptor beta chains below, sequenced in a study of T cells expressing NK-cell markers. With the 5' RACE reads reprocessed, TCRdb shows one record per CDR3 protein and no DNA. The sample has some 750 distinct CDR3 sequences. Sequencing was done on a sample of blood T cells: a sorted CD56 or NKG2C T cell subset, CD4+ or CD8+ T cells, or bulk PBMC T cells (not recorded which). The source is a man aged 18-70 years in good health.

The chain recombines TRBV20-1 with TRBJ2-5; TCRdb's D call of TRBD1 is untestable without DNA. The length of the CDR3 is 15 residues. CDR1 and CDR2 (germline): DFQATT, SNEGSKA (reference sequence). CDR3 sequence reads: CSADDPRMYQETQYF.

This clonotype is classed as medium-sized by frequency. The chain has TRBV5-1 and TRBJ1-1. CDR3 size: 14 residues. CDR1 SGHRS and CDR2 YFSETQ come from the germline V gene. CDR3: CASSLGFLNTEAFF.

The chain has TRBV13 and TRBJ2-2. Germline V gene data show CDR1 as PRHDT and CDR2 as FYEKMQ (reference sequence). The CDR3 loop spans 16 amino acids. CDR3 residues: CASSSSGSWNTGELFF. Combining the CDR3 with reference TRBV13 and TRBJ2-2 gives the whole variable domain AAGVIQSPRHLIKEKRETATLKCYPIPRHDTVYWYQQGPGQDPQFLISFYEKMQSDKGSIPDRFSAQQFSDYHSELNMSSLELGDSALYFCASSSSGSWNTGELFFGEGSRLTVL.

The chain carries TRBV6-1 and TRBJ1-3. CDR1 is MNHNS and CDR2 is SASEGT in the germline V gene. The CDR3 is made up of 15 amino acids. CDR3 loop: CASARREGTGNTIYF.

This clonotype shows up as medium-sized by frequency. This chain links TRBV5-5 with TRBJ2-5. The CDR3 has 13 residues. Germline assignment: CDR1 SGHKS and CDR2 YYEKEE (reference sequence). The CDR3 spells CASSLAVGETQYF.

The CDR3 sequence: CASGLVLPWSLAGGFYNEQFF. The chain employs TRBV12-5 and TRBJ2-1; TCRdb selects TRBD2, and the lack of DNA leaves this call unchecked. Germline V gene sequence: CDR1 LGHNT, CDR2 FRNRAP. CDR3 size: 21 residues.

V and J are TRBV28 and TRBJ2-3; TCRdb's D call of TRBD1 is untestable without DNA. CDR3 length: 14 residues. CDR1 is MDHEN and CDR2 is SYDVKM in the germline V gene. CDR3 sequence: CASSPLRAARTQYF. Based on the CDR3 plus reference TRBV28 and TRBJ2-3, the full variable domain is DVKVTQSSRYLVKRTGEKVFLECVQDMDHENMFWYRQDPGLGLRLIYFSYDVKMKEKGDIPEGYSVSREKKERFSLILESASTNQTSMYLCASSPLRAARTQYFGPGTRLTVL.

The chain joins TRBV7-3 to TRBJ1-5. The V gene's germline CDR1 is SGHTA and CDR2 FQGTGA. CDR3 length: 13 residues. This chain's CDR3 is CASSLGWDQPQHF.

This chain joins TRBV5-4 and TRBJ2-5; TCRdb designates TRBD1, a call that cannot be tested without DNA. This CDR3 is 15 amino acids long. CDR1 is SGHNT, CDR2 YYREEE, per germline (reference sequence). CDR3 sequence reads: CASSPGRDNEETQYF.

V gene TRBV14 combines with J gene TRBJ1-6. Per the germline V gene, CDR1 is SGHDN and CDR2 is FVKESK. The CDR3 has 13 amino acids. This CDR3 reads CASTPTRVGPLHF.

This clonotype counts as medium-sized by frequency. The chain combines TRBV18 with TRBJ2-3. The CDR3 runs 15 residues. Germline CDR1 is KGHSH and CDR2 is LQKENI. This CDR3 is CASSPTTSSTDTQYF. Together with reference TRBV18 and TRBJ2-3, the CDR3 gives the full variable domain: NAGVMQNPRHLVRRRGQEARLRCSPMKGHSHVYWYRQLPEEGLKFMVYLQKENIIDESGMPKERFSAEFPKEGPSILRIQQVVRGDSAAYFCASSPTTSSTDTQYFGPGTRLTVL.

This clonotype ranks as medium-sized (0.01 to 0.1%) in terms of frequency. The chain's CDR3 is CASSLGTGSYEQYF. The V gene is TRBV7-9, the J gene TRBJ2-7; with no DNA, the TCRdb D assignment of TRBD1 cannot be verified. The CDR3 covers 14 residues. The germline gives CDR1 SEHNR, CDR2 FQNEAQ (reference sequence).

This chain connects TRBV2 to TRBJ1-2. CDR1 and CDR2 (germline): SNHLY, FYNNEI. This CDR3 has 12 amino acids. CDR3 sequence: CASSEDSYGYTF.

By frequency, this clonotype registers medium-sized (0.01 to 0.1%). The chain couples TRBV2 to TRBJ2-3. CDR3 size: 17 residues. CDR1 and CDR2 from the germline V gene are SNHLY and FYNNEI. CDR3 amino acids: CASSEAHTRPSTDTQYF.

This clonotype ranks as large in terms of frequency. This chain uses TRBV7-9 with TRBJ2-2; without DNA, the TCRdb call of TRBD2 cannot be checked. Germline-derived CDR1 and CDR2 are SEHNR and FQNEAQ (reference sequence). CDR3 length equals 17 residues. CDR3 in amino acids: CASSLRGPRPSTGELFF.

The chain is built from TRBV19 and TRBJ2-2. The CDR3 covers 13 residues. CDR1 and CDR2 (germline): LNHDA, SQIVND (reference sequence). This chain's CDR3 is CALGLANTGELFF.

The chain links TRBV3-1 to TRBJ2-3; TCRdb proposes TRBD2, but this gene call is untestable without DNA. Germline CDR1 LGHDT, CDR2 YNNKEL (reference sequence). This CDR3 is 16 amino acids long. CDR3: CASSRSSGGPTNTQYF.

The chain has TRBV14 and TRBJ2-7; the D call of TRBD1 rests on TCRdb alone, since no DNA is present to check it. Germline V CDR1 and CDR2: SGHDN, FVKESK. The CDR3 length is 16 residues. The CDR3 loop reads CASSQDARGPSYEQYF.

This clonotype is deemed medium-sized by its frequency. This chain uses TRBV12-5 with TRBJ2-1. CDR3 length: 14 amino acids. The germline CDR1 and CDR2 sequences are LGHNT and FRNRAP. This CDR3 is CASGFGRINNEQFF.

In terms of frequency, this clonotype is medium-sized (0.01 to 0.1%). This chain uses TRBV12-3 or TRBV12-4 with TRBJ2-7; the TRBD1 assignment by TCRdb is unverifiable without DNA. The CDR3 is 14 residues long. The CDR3: CASSLAGADHEQYF.